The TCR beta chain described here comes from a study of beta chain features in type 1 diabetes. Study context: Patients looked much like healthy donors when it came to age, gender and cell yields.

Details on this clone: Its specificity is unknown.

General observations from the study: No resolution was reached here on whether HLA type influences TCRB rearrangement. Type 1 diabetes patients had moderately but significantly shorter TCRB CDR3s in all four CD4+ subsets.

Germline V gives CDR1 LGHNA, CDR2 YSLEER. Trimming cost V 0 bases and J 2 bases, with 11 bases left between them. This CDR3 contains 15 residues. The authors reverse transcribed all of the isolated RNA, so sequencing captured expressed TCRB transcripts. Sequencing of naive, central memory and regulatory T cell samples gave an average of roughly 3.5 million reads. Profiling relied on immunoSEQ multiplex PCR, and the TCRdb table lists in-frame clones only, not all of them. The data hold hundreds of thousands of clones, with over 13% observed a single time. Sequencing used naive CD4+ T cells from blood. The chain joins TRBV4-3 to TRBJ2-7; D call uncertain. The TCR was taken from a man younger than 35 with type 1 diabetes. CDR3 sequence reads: CASSQDFTPAYEQYF. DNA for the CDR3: TGCGCCAGCAGCCAAGATTTTACCCCAGCCTACGAGCAGTACTTC.